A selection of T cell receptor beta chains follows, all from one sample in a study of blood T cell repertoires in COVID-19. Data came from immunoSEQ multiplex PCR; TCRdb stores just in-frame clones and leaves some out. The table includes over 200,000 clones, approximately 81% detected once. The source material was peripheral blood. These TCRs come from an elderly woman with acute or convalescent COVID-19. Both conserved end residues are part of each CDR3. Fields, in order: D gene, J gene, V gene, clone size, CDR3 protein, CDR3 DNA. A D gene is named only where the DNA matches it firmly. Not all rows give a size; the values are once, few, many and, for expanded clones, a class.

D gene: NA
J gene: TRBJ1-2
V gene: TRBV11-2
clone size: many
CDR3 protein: CASSLEGQGAYGYTF
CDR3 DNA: TGTGCCAGCAGCTTAGAAGGGCAGGGTGCCTATGGCTACACCTTC

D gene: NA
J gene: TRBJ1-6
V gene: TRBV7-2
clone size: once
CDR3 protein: CASSLGQTSYNSPLHF
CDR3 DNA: TGTGCCAGCAGCTTAGGACAGACCTCCTATAATTCACCCCTCCACTTT

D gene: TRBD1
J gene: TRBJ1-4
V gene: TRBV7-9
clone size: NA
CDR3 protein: CASSRHRGQGGTNEKLFF
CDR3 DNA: TGTGCCAGCAGCCGACATAGGGGACAGGGAGGAACTAATGAAAAACTGTTTTTT

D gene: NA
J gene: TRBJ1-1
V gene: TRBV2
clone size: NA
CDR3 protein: CASSEWGPNTEAFF
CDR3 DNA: TGTGCCAGCAGTGAATGGGGGCCGAACACTGAAGCTTTCTTT

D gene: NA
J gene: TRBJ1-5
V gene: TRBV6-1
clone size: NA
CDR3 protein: CASSEITGRDGQPQHF
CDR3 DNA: TGTGCCAGCAGTGAAATTACTGGGAGGGACGGTCAGCCCCAGCATTTT

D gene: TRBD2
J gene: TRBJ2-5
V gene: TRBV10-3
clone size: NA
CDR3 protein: CAIRERELPGETQYF
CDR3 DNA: TGTGCCATCAGGGAGCGGGAGCTCCCGGGAGAGACCCAGTACTTC

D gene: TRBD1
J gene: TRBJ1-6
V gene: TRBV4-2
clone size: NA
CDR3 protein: CASSRTGDNSPLHF
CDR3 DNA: TGTGCCAGCAGCCGGACAGGGGACAATTCACCCCTCCACTTT

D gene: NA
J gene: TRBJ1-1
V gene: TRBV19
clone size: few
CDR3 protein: CATNPGKQGMNTEAFF
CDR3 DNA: TGTGCCACCAACCCGGGGAAACAGGGAATGAACACTGAAGCTTTCTTT

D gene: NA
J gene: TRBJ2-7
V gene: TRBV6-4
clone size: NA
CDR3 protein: CASSVSPGNSYEQYF
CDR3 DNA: TGTGCCAGCAGTGTGTCGCCAGGCAACTCCTACGAGCAGTACTTC

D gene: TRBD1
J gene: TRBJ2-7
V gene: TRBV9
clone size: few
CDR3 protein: CASSALTGGAYEQYF
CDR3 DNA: TGTGCCAGCAGCGCCTTGACAGGGGGAGCCTACGAGCAGTACTTC

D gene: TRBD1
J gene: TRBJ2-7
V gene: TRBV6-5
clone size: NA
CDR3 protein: CATTVNRGISYEQYF
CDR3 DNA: TGTGCCACTACAGTTAACAGGGGGATCTCCTACGAGCAGTACTTC

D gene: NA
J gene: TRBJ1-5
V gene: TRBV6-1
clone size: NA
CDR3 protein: CASSERAQGFNNQPQHF
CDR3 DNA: TGTGCCAGCAGTGAAAGGGCTCAGGGCTTTAACAATCAGCCCCAGCATTTT

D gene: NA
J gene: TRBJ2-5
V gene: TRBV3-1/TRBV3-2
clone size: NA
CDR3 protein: CASSQVSQTQYF
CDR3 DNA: TGTGCCAGCAGCCAAGTTAGCCAGACCCAGTACTTC

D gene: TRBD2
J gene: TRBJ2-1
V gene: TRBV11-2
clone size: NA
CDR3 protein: CASSLVRLAGGEYNEQFF
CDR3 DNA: TGTGCCAGCAGCTTAGTTAGGCTAGCGGGAGGGGAGTACAATGAGCAGTTCTTC

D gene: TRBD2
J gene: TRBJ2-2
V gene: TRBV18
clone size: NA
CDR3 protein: CASSPQGLAGVSTGELFF
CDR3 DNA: TGTGCCAGCTCACCACAGGGACTAGCGGGAGTAAGCACCGGGGAGCTGTTTTTT

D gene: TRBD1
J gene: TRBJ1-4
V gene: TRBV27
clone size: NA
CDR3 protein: CASSPFGQGNHEKLFF
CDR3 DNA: TGTGCCAGCAGTCCATTCGGACAGGGGAATCATGAAAAACTGTTTTTT

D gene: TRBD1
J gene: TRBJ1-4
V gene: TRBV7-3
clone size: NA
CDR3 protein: CASSFVGQVATNEKLFF
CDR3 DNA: TGTGCCAGCAGCTTTGTGGGACAGGTGGCAACTAATGAAAAACTGTTTTTT

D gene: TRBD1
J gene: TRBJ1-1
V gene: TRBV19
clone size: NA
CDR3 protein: CASKQGIITEAFF
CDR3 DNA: TGTGCCAGTAAACAGGGGATAATCACTGAAGCTTTCTTT

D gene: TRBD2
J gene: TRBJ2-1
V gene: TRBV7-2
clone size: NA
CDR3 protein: CASSTNPGLDYNEQFF
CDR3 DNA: TGTGCCAGCAGCACTAATCCGGGACTAGATTACAATGAGCAGTTCTTC

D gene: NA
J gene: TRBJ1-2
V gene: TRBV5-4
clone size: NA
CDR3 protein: CASSLANGYGYTF
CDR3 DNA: TGTGCCAGCAGCTTGGCCAACGGCTATGGCTACACCTTC

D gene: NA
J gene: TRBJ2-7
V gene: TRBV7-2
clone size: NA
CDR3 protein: CASSLGNRGPGEQYF
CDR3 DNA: TGTGCCAGCAGCTTAGGAAATAGAGGGCCGGGGGAGCAGTACTTC

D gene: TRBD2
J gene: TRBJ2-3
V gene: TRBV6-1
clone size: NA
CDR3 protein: CASSGRGSRGSTDTQYF
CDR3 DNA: TGTGCCAGCAGTGGACGCGGGAGTCGGGGGAGCACAGATACGCAGTATTTT

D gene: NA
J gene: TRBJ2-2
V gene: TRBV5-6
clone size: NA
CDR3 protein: CASSITGPTGELFF
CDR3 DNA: TGTGCCAGCAGCATCACAGGTCCCACCGGGGAGCTGTTTTTT

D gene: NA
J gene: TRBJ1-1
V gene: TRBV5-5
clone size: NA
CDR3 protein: CASSFTVNTEAFF
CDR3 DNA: TGTGCCAGCAGCTTTACGGTGAACACTGAAGCTTTCTTT

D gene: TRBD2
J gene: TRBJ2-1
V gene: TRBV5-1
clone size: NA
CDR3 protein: CASSLIAGGLNNEQFF
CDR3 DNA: TGCGCCAGCAGCTTGATAGCGGGAGGCCTTAACAATGAGCAGTTCTTC

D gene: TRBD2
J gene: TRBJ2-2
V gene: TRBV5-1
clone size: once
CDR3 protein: CASSWGTSGRSGTGELFF
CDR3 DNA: TGCGCCAGCAGCTGGGGGACTAGCGGGAGATCGGGCACCGGGGAGCTGTTTTTT

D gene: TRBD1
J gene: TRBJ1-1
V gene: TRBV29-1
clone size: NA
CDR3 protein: CSVGQGAGGTEAFF
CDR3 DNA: TGCAGCGTTGGACAGGGGGCAGGTGGCACTGAAGCTTTCTTT

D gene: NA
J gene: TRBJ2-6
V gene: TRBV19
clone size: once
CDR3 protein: CASSILRDISGANVLTF
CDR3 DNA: TGTGCCAGTAGTATTCTACGGGATATCTCTGGGGCCAACGTCCTGACTTTC

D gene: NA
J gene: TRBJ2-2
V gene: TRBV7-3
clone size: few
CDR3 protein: CASTPGAGELFF
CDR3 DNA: TGTGCCAGCACCCCCGGGGCCGGGGAGCTGTTTTTT

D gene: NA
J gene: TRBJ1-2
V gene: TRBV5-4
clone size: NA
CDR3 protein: CASSSYRQDFNYGYTF
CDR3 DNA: TGTGCCAGCAGCTCATACAGACAGGACTTTAACTATGGCTACACCTTC

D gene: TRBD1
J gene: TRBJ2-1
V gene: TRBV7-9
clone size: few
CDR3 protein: CASSLAGQSHNEQFF
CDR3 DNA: TGTGCCAGCAGCTTAGCGGGACAGAGCCACAATGAGCAGTTCTTC

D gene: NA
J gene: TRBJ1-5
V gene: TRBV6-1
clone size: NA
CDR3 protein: CASREGGRYSNQPQHF
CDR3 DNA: TGTGCCAGCAGGGAAGGGGGGAGGTATAGCAATCAGCCCCAGCATTTT

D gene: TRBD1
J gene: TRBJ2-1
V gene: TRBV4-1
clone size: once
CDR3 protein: CASSLGQGVANEQFF
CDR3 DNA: TGCGCCAGCAGCCTGGGACAGGGGGTCGCAAATGAGCAGTTCTTC

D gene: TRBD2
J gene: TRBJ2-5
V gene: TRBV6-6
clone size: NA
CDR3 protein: CASSFKAGGREETQYF
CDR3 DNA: TGTGCCAGCAGTTTCAAAGCGGGGGGGCGGGAAGAGACCCAGTACTTC

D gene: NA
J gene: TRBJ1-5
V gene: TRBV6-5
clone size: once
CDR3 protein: CASSYSPGGNQPQHF
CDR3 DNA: TGTGCCAGCAGTTACTCGCCAGGGGGCAATCAGCCCCAGCATTTT

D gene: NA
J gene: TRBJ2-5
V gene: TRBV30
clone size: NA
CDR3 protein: CAWSEGTLQETQYF
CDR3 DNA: TGTGCCTGGAGTGAGGGGACTCTACAAGAGACCCAGTACTTC

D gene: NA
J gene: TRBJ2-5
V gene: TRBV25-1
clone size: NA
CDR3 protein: CASSAYRGQETQYF
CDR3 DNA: TGTGCCAGCAGTGCCTACCGAGGCCAAGAGACCCAGTACTTC

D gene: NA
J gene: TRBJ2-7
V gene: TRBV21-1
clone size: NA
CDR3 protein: CASSKGTGTSYEQYF
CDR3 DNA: TGTGCCAGCAGCAAAGGGACAGGGACCTCCTACGAGCAGTACTTC

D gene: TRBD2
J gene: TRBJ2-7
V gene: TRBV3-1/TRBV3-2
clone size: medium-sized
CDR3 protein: CASSHALAGPSYEQYF
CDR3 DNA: TGTGCCAGCAGCCACGCCTTAGCGGGGCCCTCCTACGAGCAGTACTTC

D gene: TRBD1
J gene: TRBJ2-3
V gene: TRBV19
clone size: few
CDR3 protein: CASSTGQGTDTQYF
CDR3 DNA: TGTGCCAGTAGCACCGGACAGGGAACAGATACGCAGTATTTT

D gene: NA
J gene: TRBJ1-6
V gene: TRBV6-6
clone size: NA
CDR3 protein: CASRPGHSSYNSPLHF
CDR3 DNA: TGTGCCAGCAGGCCCGGACACAGCTCCTATAATTCACCCCTCCACTTT

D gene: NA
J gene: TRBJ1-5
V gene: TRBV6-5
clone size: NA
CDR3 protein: CASRNYRDNQPQHF
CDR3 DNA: TGTGCCAGCAGAAACTACCGGGACAATCAGCCCCAGCATTTT

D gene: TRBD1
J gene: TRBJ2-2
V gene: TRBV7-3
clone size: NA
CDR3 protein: CASSPSPTGLTGELFF
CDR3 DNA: TGTGCCAGCAGCCCCTCACCGACAGGGCTGACCGGGGAGCTGTTTTTT

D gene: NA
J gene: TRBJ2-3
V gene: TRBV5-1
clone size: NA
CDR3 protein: CASSLILVGSGTDTQYF
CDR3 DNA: TGCGCCAGCAGCTTGATCTTAGTGGGTAGCGGTACAGATACGCAGTATTTT

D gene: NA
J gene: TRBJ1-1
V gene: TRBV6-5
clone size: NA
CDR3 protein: CASTRGFEAFF
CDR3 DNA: TGTGCCAGCACCCGGGGATTTGAAGCTTTCTTT

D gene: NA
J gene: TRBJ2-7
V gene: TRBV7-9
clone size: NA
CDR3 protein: CASSLAEGKSYEQYF
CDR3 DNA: TGTGCCAGCAGCTTAGCGGAGGGGAAGTCCTACGAGCAGTACTTC

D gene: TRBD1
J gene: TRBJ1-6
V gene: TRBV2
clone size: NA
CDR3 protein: CASLGQGNSPLHF
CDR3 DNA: TGTGCCAGCCTGGGACAGGGCAATTCACCCCTCCACTTT

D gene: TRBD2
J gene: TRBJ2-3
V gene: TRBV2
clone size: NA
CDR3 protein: CASRPLLAGYTDTQYF
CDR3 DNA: TGTGCCAGCAGACCCCTACTAGCGGGGTACACAGATACGCAGTATTTT

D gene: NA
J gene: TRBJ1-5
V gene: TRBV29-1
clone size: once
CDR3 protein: CSVSRDRSAEPQHF
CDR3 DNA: TGCAGCGTTTCTCGGGATAGGAGTGCGGAGCCCCAGCATTTT

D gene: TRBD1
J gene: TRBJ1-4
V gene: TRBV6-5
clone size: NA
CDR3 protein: CASRGTVNEKLFF
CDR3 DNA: TGTGCCAGCCGGGGGACAGTTAATGAAAAACTGTTTTTT

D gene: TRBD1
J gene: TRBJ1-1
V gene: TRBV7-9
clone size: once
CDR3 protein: CASSLAAGGATEAFF
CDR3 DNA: TGTGCCAGCAGCTTAGCCGCAGGGGGCGCCACTGAAGCTTTCTTT

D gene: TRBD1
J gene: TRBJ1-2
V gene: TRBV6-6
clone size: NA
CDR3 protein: CASSYGLDRSNYGYTF
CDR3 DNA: TGTGCCAGCAGTTACGGCTTGGACAGGTCTAACTATGGCTACACCTTC

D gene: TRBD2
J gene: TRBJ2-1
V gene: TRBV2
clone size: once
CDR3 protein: CASRGDRRTSGLSYNEQFF
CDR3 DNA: TGTGCCAGCAGGGGGGACAGGAGGACTAGCGGTCTCTCCTACAATGAGCAGTTCTTC

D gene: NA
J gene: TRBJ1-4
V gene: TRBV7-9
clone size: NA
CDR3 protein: CAGSRKGGNDEKLFF
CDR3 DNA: TGTGCCGGCAGCCGAAAGGGGGGGAATGATGAAAAACTGTTTTTT

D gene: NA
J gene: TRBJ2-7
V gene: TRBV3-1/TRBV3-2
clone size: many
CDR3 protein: CASSQDPRFTYEQYF
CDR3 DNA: TGTGCCAGCAGCCAAGATCCCCGTTTTACTTACGAGCAGTACTTC

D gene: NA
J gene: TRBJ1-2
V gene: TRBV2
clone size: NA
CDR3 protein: CASREGTYGYTF
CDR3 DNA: TGTGCCAGCAGAGAGGGAACCTATGGCTACACCTTC

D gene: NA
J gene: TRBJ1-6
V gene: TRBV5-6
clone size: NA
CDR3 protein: CASSFPRPSPLHF
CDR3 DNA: TGTGCCAGCAGCTTTCCCAGGCCCTCACCCCTCCACTTT